This entry concerns a single TCR beta chain. It lacks a known antigen. Nothing much larger sits one base from this clone, and base qualities are not available. Trimmed from V: 7 bases; trimmed from J: 1 base; junction bases lacking a gene match: 6. From the cysteine through the phenylalanine, the CDR3 covers 14 amino acids. Only the CDR3 portion is preserved as DNA: 42 bases, with reading frame beginning at the first base. In the germline V gene (reference sequence), CDR1 corresponds to LNHDA and CDR2 to SQIVND. Library prep was done by the immunoSEQ multiplex PCR assay. For the multiplex PCR, a mixture combining 60 forward primers for TCR Vbeta segments and 13 reverse primers for TCR Jbeta segments was used. A multiplex PCR assay on genomic DNA amplified the CDR3 region of rearranged TCR beta genes. The Illumina HiSeq System was used to sequence the amplified TCR beta libraries as 87-base-pair reads. From the authors' description of their analysis: A later analysis tallied about 77 million unique TCR beta chains across the 700 or so repertoires, and about 10 million of those chains were shared by two or more donors. Raw reads were error-corrected and collapsed into unique sequences with a nearest-neighbor algorithm that merged closely related sequences to remove PCR and sequencing errors. CDR3 sequences were aligned to IMGT reference sequences to assign V, D and J gene segments. Each retained sequence needed at least a six-nucleotide match to both a V gene segment and a J gene segment. A rearrangement was called productive if the CDR3 had no stop codons and remained in frame with V and J, and every other rearrangement was called non-productive. Following IMGT convention, CDR3 was defined as the stretch from the second conserved V-encoded cysteine to the conserved J-encoded phenylalanine. The earlier analysis of about 500 of the donors excluded sequences that lacked an unambiguous match to a single V gene segment. In an earlier analysis of 587 of the donors, a V segment was called functional when productive rearrangements were above 56.7%, and segregating when the standard deviation between donors exceeded 5%. To diagnose cytomegalovirus status from the catalog of TCR beta chain sequences, a statistical classification framework was built. A later analysis assigned V and J genes by comparing TCR nucleotide sequences with IMGT/GENE-DB human TR gene sequences. A later analysis assigned CDR3 sequences and most-parsimonious VDJ recombination scenarios with the TCRdist pipeline. In a later analysis, each TCR beta chain was defined by its CDR3 amino acid sequence together with its V-gene family, and reads without a unique V-gene family were excluded. As a way to deal with suspected cross-contamination and a sequencing artifact, a later analysis dropped roughly 600 nucleotide sequences that were highly shared and had low generation probability. A later analysis calculated a clonal expansion index for each public chain from normalized within-repertoire ranks of inferred template counts. Generation probabilities in a later analysis came from a VDJ recombination model fitted to out-of-frame rearrangements, and those results were checked against IGoR. In a later analysis, TCR-TCR, TCR-HLA and TCR-CMV co-occurrence was scored with hypergeometric tests, and a repertoire-size bias correction was applied to TCR pairs. A later analysis estimated false discovery rates by permuting HLA or CMV assignments 20 times. In a later analysis, co-occurring TCRs were grouped using DBSCAN, and TCRdist sequence similarity was added for clustering within HLA-allele-positive subsets. Repertoires with fewer than 30,000 or more than 120,000 public chains, plus five repertoires with anomalous nucleotide sharing, were excluded from co-occurrence clustering. TCRdb holds this immuneACCESS table with in-frame rearrangements only. Some clones are missing; in checked studies, unresolved V genes explain under half, and the rest has no known cause. V, J and clone size are taken as reported in that table, and D and trimming were inferred from the DNA itself. For this sample the table gives approximately 110,000 clones, of which more than 75% were detected only once. The ten largest clones take up roughly an eighth of the sample.

The cohort was made up of roughly 670 healthy bone marrow donors. Cohort members were all nominally healthy when sampled, although unrecorded immune exposures were likely present. The donor tested CMV seropositive and was one of the 289 seropositive cohort members. Every donor gave a peripheral blood sample, and the peripheral blood mononuclear cells from that sample were used for TCR beta sequencing. The Qiagen DNeasy Blood Extraction Kit was used to extract genomic DNA from the blood cell samples. This entry belongs to a study of cytomegalovirus exposure and HLA in healthy donors (TCRdb year 2017). Background for the entire study: According to an earlier analysis of a few hundred of the donors, about 179 million T cells yielded roughly 100 million unique TCR beta sequences and 250 to 350 Gb of sequence data. Approximately 300 gigabases of sequencing data and tens of millions of unique TCR sequences were included in an early release covering 550 to 800 HLA-typed donors. Of the roughly 400 genotyped donors, more than 75% were placed in the genetic ancestry cluster associated with self-reported Caucasian donors. The study was designed to test whether signatures of past pathogen exposure could be identified by cataloging public T cell receptors. Using immunosequencing, the study profiled T cell repertoires from 500 to 800 subjects and related those repertoires to cytomegalovirus serostatus. A separate validation cohort of roughly 130 different subjects was used in addition to the approximately 670-subject first cohort. High-throughput TCR immunosequencing, statistical association of individual TCRs with disease status, and machine learning were combined to predict cytomegalovirus infection status. To study patterns of TCR occurrence, a later analysis re-analyzed previously published TCR beta repertoires from 700 or so donors and added high-resolution HLA genotyping. In the later analysis, no new phenotypic data were used to find candidate immune exposures; instead, reliance was placed on TCR beta sequences and their occurrence across donors. An earlier analysis of 587 of the donors used high-throughput TCR beta sequencing to judge whether each TCR beta V gene segment behaved as functional or pseudogenic. Donor age, sex, ethnicity and CMV serostatus were collected together with the repertoire data. In a later genetic analysis, genome-wide SNP genotypes for about three fifths of the roughly 670 donors were used, and that subset was treated as a discovery cohort. All discovery cohort repertoires had been generated on a single sequencing platform. Class I and class II HLA loci were covered by the typing at four-digit resolution. The number of donors typed differed by locus, with 629-630 for A, B, C, DRB1 and DQB1, roughly 520 for DQA1, approximately 570 for DPA1, and around 430 for DPB1. Roughly 5 DR-DQ haplotypes were treated as single units for association and clustering because of strong linkage in the cohort. On average, 235,054 unique TCR beta nucleotide sequences were sequenced per donor among 398 genotyped donors of the cohort, with roughly 18% of those sequences being non-productive.

What the study reported, not specific to this receptor: Because HLA typing was missing for some donors at each locus, association tests included only the typed subset. A further reported finding was that TCR beta sequences accurately predicted the HLA-A and HLA-B alleles for most subjects in the first cohort. In an earlier analysis of about 600 of the donors, most TCR beta V segments appeared in productive rearrangements about 87% or about 30% of the time, broadly matching IMGT annotations. Linkage disequilibrium might explain the correlated functional status among segregating V segments, but an unknown experimental factor could not be ruled out. According to a later genetic analysis, donors in an Asian-associated ancestry cluster had fewer N-insertions in productive TCRs than the approximately 670-donor mean. According to a later analysis, most CMV-associated TCR beta chains appeared to be HLA-restricted, and the HLA associations seemed to be driven largely by CMV exposure. Most TCR sequences were observed very rarely across donors, whereas some public TCRs were present in many individuals. In a later analysis, around 17,000 TCR beta sequences were associated with specific HLA alleles at a false discovery rate of 0.05. Compared with equally common non-associated chains, HLA-associated TCR beta chains in a later analysis were more clonally expanded and had lower generation probabilities. The classifier was reported to diagnose cytomegalovirus status with high specificity and sensitivity in both the original cohort and the validation cohort. The study gave a list of 150 to 200 TCR beta chains associated with cytomegalovirus. Roughly uniform sequencing depth across donors was assumed in presence/absence analyses, although this assumption may not hold. CMV serostatus was the only immune exposure information available for the cohort. Several of the top co-occurrence clusters appeared to be linked to parvovirus B19, influenza, CMV and Epstein-Barr virus, according to a later analysis. Seventeen rarely observed V segments, including chromosome 9 orphons, were excluded from the earlier analysis of just under 600 of the donors because counts were too low. The authors suggested that the approach could potentially be generalized to other disease states and immunological phenotypes. Three of the identified cytomegalovirus-associated TCR beta chains were confirmed in vitro to be specific for cytomegalovirus antigens. Because the 87-base-pair reads could not distinguish some IMGT-functional V segments, including TRBV6-2 and TRBV6-3, those segments were excluded. A later genetic analysis associated a missense DCLRE1C variant with V-gene and J-gene trimming of TCR beta chains, and an independent cohort replicated the association. A group of highly shared sequence variants was considered likely to be a technical artifact of the sequencing pipeline. When HLA alleles, especially DR and DQ, strongly co-occurred, attributing TCR associations to individual alleles was difficult. A later analysis found that TCR association rates varied across HLA loci, with DRB1 alleles showing the most associated TCRs and HLA-C alleles the fewest. The cohort was sequenced for TCR beta chains only, and without alpha or paired-chain data the features that could be detected were limited.

Sample: PBMCs. The clonotype was recovered from a woman aged 55-70 years in good health and CMV-seropositive. This chain joins TRBV19 to TRBJ1-1; 7 bases in the junction line up with TRBD1. The CDR3 reads CASTRQGWNTEAFF. The nucleotide sequence is TGTGCCAGTACCCGACAGGGATGGAACACTGAAGCTTTCTTT.